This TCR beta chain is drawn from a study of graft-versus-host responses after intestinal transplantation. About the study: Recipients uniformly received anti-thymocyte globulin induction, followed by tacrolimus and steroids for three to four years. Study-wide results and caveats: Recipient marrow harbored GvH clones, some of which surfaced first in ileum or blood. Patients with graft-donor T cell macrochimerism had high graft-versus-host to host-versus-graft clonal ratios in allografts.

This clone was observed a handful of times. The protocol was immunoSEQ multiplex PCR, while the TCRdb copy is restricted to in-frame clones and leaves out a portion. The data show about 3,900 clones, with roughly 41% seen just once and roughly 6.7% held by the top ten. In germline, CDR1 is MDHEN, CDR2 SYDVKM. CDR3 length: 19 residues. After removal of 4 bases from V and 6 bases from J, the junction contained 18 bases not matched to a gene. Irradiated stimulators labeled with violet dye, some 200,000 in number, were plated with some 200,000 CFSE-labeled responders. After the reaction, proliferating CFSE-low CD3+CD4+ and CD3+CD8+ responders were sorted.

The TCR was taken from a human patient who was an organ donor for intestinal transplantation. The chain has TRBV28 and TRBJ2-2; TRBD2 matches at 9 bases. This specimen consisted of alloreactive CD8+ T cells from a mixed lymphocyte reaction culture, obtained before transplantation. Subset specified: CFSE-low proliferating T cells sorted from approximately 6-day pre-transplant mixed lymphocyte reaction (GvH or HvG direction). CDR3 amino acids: CASSSISGSFTSLAGELFF. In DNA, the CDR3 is TGTGCCAGCAGTTCCATTAGCGGGAGTTTTACAAGCCTAGCCGGGGAGCTGTTTTTT.